This T cell receptor beta chain was identified during a study of blood T cell repertoires in COVID-19. CDR1 and CDR2 from the germline V gene are SNHLY and FYNNEI. This CDR3 contains 14 residues. The V gene lost 6 bases and the J gene lost 3 bases, with 15 bases spanning the gap. Clones were sequenced by immunoSEQ multiplex PCR, and TCRdb holds only the in-frame ones, with some missing. The sample contains roughly 56,000 clones, approximately 92% of which appear only once. This receptor was taken from a man aged 45-60 years with active COVID-19. V and J are TRBV2 and TRBJ2-7; tentative D call: TRBD1 (5 bases). The sequenced sample consisted of peripheral blood. The CDR3 DNA follows: TGTGCCAGCAGATTTCCAGGACACGTCTACGAGCAGTACTTC. This encodes CASRFPGHVYEQYF.